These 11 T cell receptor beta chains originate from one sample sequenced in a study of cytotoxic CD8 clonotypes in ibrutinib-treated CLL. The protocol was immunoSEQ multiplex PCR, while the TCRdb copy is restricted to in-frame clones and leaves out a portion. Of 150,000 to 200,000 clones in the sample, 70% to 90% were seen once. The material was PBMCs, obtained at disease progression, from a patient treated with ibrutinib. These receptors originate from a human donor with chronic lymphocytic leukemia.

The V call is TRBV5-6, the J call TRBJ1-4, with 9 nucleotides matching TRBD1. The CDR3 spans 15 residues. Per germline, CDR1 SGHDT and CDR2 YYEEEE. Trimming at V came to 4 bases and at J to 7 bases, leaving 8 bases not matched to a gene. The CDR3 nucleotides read TGTGCCAGCAGCCTGAGGACAGGGGTTAGTGAAAAACTGTTTTTT. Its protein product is CASSLRTGVSEKLFF. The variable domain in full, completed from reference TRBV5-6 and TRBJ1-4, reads DAGVTQSPTHLIKTRGQQVTLRCSPKSGHDTVSWYQQALGQGPQFIFQYYEEEERQRGNFPDRFSGHQFPNYSSELNVNALLLGDSALYLCASSLRTGVSEKLFFGSGTQLSVL.

The CDR3 region has the DNA TGTGCCAGCTCACCGAGGACAGGTGGTAGGTACTCTGGGGCCAACGTCCTGACTTTC. As protein: CASSPRTGGRYSGANVLTF. The rearrangement uses TRBV18 and TRBJ2-6; TRBD1 aligns across 7 bases. The CDR3 is made up of 19 amino acids. V was clipped by 3 bases and J by 0 bases; unmatched bases: 11. Germline V gene sequence: CDR1 KGHSH, CDR2 LQKENI.

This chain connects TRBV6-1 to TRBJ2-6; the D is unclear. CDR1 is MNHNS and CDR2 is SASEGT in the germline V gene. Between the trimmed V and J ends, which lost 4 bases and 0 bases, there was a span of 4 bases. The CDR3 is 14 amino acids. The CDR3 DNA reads TGTGCCAGCAGTGCCCCCTCTGGGGCCAACGTCCTGACTTTC. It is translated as CASSAPSGANVLTF.

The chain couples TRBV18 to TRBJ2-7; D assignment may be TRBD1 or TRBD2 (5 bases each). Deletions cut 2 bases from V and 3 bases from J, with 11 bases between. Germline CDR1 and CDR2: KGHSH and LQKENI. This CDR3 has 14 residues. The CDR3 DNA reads TGTGCCAGCTCACCAGGGACGATATACTACGAGCAGTACTTC. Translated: CASSPGTIYYEQYF.

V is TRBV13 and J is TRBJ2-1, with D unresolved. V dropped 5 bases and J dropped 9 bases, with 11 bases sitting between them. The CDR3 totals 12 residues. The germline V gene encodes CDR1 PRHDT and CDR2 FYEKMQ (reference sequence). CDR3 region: CASSPPVGEQFF. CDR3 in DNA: TGTGCCAGCAGCCCTCCGGTAGGTGAGCAGTTCTTC.

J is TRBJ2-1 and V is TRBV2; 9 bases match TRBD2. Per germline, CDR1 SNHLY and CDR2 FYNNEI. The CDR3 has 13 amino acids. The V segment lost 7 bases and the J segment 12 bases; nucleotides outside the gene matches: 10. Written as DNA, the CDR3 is TGTGCCAGCAATTCCAACCCGACTAGCGGGCAGTTCTTC. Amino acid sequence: CASNSNPTSGQFF.

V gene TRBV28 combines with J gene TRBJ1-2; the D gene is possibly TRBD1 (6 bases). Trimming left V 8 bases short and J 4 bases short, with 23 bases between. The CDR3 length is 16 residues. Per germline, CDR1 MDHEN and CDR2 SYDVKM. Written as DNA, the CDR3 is TGTGCCAGCGTTGAGGGGGGGACCGCAAAGGTCTATGGCTACACCTTC. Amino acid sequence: CASVEGGTAKVYGYTF.

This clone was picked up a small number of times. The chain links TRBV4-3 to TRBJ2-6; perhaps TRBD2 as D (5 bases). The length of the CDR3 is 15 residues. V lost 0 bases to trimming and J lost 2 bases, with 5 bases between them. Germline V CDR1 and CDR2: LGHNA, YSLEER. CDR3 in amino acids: CASSQDGTGANVLTF. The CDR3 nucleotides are TGCGCCAGCAGCCAAGACGGGACTGGGGCCAACGTCCTGACTTTC.

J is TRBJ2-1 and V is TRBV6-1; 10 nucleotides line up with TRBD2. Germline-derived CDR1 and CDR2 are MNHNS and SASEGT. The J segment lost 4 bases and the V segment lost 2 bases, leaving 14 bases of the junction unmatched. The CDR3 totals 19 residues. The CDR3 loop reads CASSESRRLAGGTYNEQFF. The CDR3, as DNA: TGTGCCAGCAGTGAATCCCGACGATTAGCGGGAGGCACATACAATGAGCAGTTCTTC.

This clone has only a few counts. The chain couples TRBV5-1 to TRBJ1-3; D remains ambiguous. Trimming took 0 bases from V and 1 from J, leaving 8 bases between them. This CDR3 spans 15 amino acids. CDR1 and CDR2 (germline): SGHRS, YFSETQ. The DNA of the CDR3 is TGCGCCAGCAGCTTGGATCCCCTATCTGGAAACACCATATATTTT. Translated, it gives CASSLDPLSGNTIYF.

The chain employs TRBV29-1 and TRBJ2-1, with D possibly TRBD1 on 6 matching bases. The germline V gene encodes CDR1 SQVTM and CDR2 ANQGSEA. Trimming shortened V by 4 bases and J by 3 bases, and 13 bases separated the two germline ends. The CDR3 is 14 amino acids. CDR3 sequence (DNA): TGCAGCGTTGTTTCAGGGGACCTCTACAATGAGCAGTTCTTC. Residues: CSVVSGDLYNEQFF.